Listed here are 30 T cell receptor beta chains from one sample, sequenced in a study of blood T cell repertoires in COVID-19. The repertoire was sequenced with immunoSEQ multiplex PCR; TCRdb's copy has only in-frame clones and lacks some. The table has 250,000 or so clones, approximately 83% seen once; the top ten hold about 8.1%. Material for sequencing was peripheral blood. The receptors stem from a man aged 80 or over with acute or convalescent COVID-19.

V and J are TRBV24-1 and TRBJ2-5; 12 positions match TRBD2. The CDR3 has 17 amino acids. V was pared by 4 bases and J by 7 bases, with 12 bases of the junction left unmatched. Per the germline V gene, CDR1 is KGHDR and CDR2 is SFDVKD. CDR3 loop: CATSDPSGRAGFGTQYF. Here the CDR3 DNA reads TGTGCCACCAGTGACCCTAGCGGGAGGGCCGGCTTCGGGACCCAGTACTTC.

The chain links TRBV10-3 to TRBJ1-3, with 7 positions matching TRBD1. There are 16 residues in the CDR3. Germline CDR1 reads ENHRY; CDR2 reads SYGVKD. The junction had 9 bases not matched to a gene; V was cut back by 3 bases and J by 4 bases. The DNA of the CDR3 is TGTGCCATCAGTGATGTGACAGGGAAAAGGGGAAACACCATATATTTT. This translates into CAISDVTGKRGNTIYF.

The chain employs TRBV3-1 (or the pseudogene TRBV3-2) and TRBJ1-3; D is unresolved. The CDR3 consists of 14 residues. Trimming shortened V by 8 bases and J by 0 bases, and 11 bases separated the two germline ends. Per germline, CDR1 LGHDT and CDR2 YNNKEL (reference sequence). The CDR3 DNA follows: TGTGCCAGCTCCTTAGGGAGCTCTGGAAACACCATATATTTT. Protein product: CASSLGSSGNTIYF.

The chain has TRBV7-8 and TRBJ1-3; 8 bases are a match to TRBD1. The CDR3 is 18 residues long. Germline V gene lookup returns CDR1 SGHVS and CDR2 FQNEAQ. The V gene end was trimmed by 1 base and the J gene end by 0 bases; junction bases not matched to a gene: 8. CDR3 protein: CASSLGGRGLLSGNTIYF. The CDR3 DNA is TGTGCCAGCAGCTTAGGGGGCAGGGGGCTTCTCTCTGGAAACACCATATATTTT. The whole variable domain, filled in from reference TRBV7-8 and TRBJ1-3, reads GAGVSQSPRYKVAKRGQDVALRCDPISGHVSLFWYQQALGQGPEFLTYFQNEAQLDKSGLPSDRFFAERPEGSVSTLKIQRTQQEDSAVYLCASSLGGRGLLSGNTIYFGEGSWLTVV.

The chain couples TRBV18 to TRBJ1-2; perhaps TRBD1 as D (5 bases). Trimming cost V 1 base and J 8 bases, with 17 bases left between them. Germline CDR1 and CDR2: KGHSH and LQKENI. This CDR3 region has 15 residues. CDR3 nucleotide sequence: TGTGCCAGCTCACCACGGGGGGAAGGAGTCGGAGGCTACACCTTC. Translated, it gives CASSPRGEGVGGYTF.

This chain links TRBV7-9 with TRBJ2-1, with 8 bases aligning to TRBD2. Germline V gene sequence: CDR1 SEHNR, CDR2 FQNEAQ (reference sequence). The CDR3 extends over 17 amino acids. Trimming took 0 bases from V and 6 from J; bases not matched to a gene: 10. The CDR3 sequence is CASSLAITGTRGNEQFF. The CDR3 DNA sequence: TGTGCCAGCAGCTTAGCGATCACCGGGACTAGAGGCAATGAGCAGTTCTTC. Together with reference TRBV7-9 and TRBJ2-1, the CDR3 gives the full variable domain: DTGVSQNPRHKITKRGQNVTFRCDPISEHNRLYWYRQTLGQGPEFLTYFQNEAQLEKSRLLSDRFSAERPKGSFSTLEIQRTEQGDSAMYLCASSLAITGTRGNEQFFGPGTRLTVL.

The chain couples TRBV7-9 to TRBJ2-1; 11 positions agree with TRBD2. Germline V lookup: CDR1 SEHNR, CDR2 FQNEAQ (reference sequence). This CDR3 has 17 residues. With V trimmed by 5 bases and J by 9 bases, 15 bases remained unmatched. The CDR3: CASSPRRLAGGISEQFF. DNA for the CDR3: TGTGCCAGCAGCCCCCGTCGGCTAGCGGGGGGTATCAGTGAGCAGTTCTTC.

V is TRBV30 and J is TRBJ2-7; D perhaps matches TRBD2 (5 bases). Germline loops: CDR1 GTSNPN, CDR2 SVGIG (reference sequence). V lost 0 bases, J lost 2 bases, and 11 bases lay in between. There are 14 residues in the CDR3. The DNA of the CDR3 is TGTGCCTGGAGTGTACGGGCCGGGACCTACGAGCAGTACTTC. This sequence encodes CAWSVRAGTYEQYF. Full variable domain (remainder filled in from reference TRBV30 and TRBJ2-7): SQTIHQWPATLVQPVGSPLSLECTVEGTSNPNLYWYRQAAGRGLQLLFYSVGIGQISSEVPQNLSASRPQDRQFILSSKKLLLSDSGFYLCAWSVRAGTYEQYFGPGTRLTVT.

A few counts support this clone. The chain uses TRBV6-6 and TRBJ2-6; the D gene is possibly TRBD2 (5 bases). The germline gives CDR1 MNHNY, CDR2 SVGAGI (reference sequence). This CDR3 comprises 17 residues. V was cut by 5 bases and J by 4 bases, with 18 bases left in between. The CDR3 spells CASSLKSGVIGANVLTF. CDR3 DNA: TGTGCCAGCAGTCTAAAATCCGGGGTTATAGGGGCCAACGTCCTGACTTTC.

The chain has TRBV18 and TRBJ1-3; 7 bases fit TRBD1. The CDR3 runs 16 residues. Per the germline V gene, CDR1 is KGHSH and CDR2 is LQKENI. Trimming at V came to 3 bases and at J to 0 bases, leaving 5 bases not matched to a gene. The CDR3 loop reads CASSPQGEASGNTIYF. The CDR3 DNA is TGTGCCAGCTCACCCCAGGGGGAAGCCTCTGGAAACACCATATATTTT.

The chain uses TRBV19 and TRBJ2-2; D is possibly TRBD1 (5 bases). Trimming shortened V by 4 bases and J by 0 bases, and 9 bases separated the two germline ends. The CDR3 has 15 amino acids. Germline CDR1 and CDR2: LNHDA and SQIVND (reference sequence). CDR3 bases: TGTGCCAGTAGTAAAAAGGGGTCGAACACCGGGGAGCTGTTTTTT. It codes for CASSKKGSNTGELFF.

The gene calls are TRBV12-5 and TRBJ2-7; TRBD1 matches 7 bases. The CDR3 sequence is 15 residues long. The germline CDR1 and CDR2 sequences are LGHNT and FRNRAP. V gave up 0 bases and J gave up 2 bases; unmatched junction bases: 4. CDR3 amino acids: CASGLVPGQTYEQYF. Written as DNA, the CDR3 is TGTGCTAGTGGTTTGGTACCGGGACAGACCTACGAGCAGTACTTC.

The chain carries TRBV24-1 and TRBJ2-3, with D perhaps matching TRBD2 (6 bases). The V end was cut by 0 bases, the J end by 0 bases, with 9 bases between. The CDR3 has 16 amino acids. Germline lookup yields CDR1 KGHDR and CDR2 SFDVKD. This chain's CDR3 is CATSDLKRASTDTQYF. The CDR3 DNA sequence: TGTGCCACCAGTGATTTGAAGCGGGCTAGCACAGATACGCAGTATTTT.

This clone was counted between two and nine times. V is TRBV6-6 and J is TRBJ2-7; no clear D. Trimming removed 4 bases at V and 4 bases at J, with 14 bases between. The V gene's germline CDR1 is MNHNY and CDR2 SVGAGI (reference sequence). CDR3 length: 14 residues. The CDR3 DNA follows: TGTGCCAGCAGTTCCCGACATGACCGGTACGAGCAGTACTTC. Its protein product is CASSSRHDRYEQYF.

V is TRBV12-5 and J is TRBJ2-7; D ambiguous. This CDR3 contains 11 residues. Germline assignment: CDR1 LGHNT and CDR2 FRNRAP. V dropped 4 bases and J dropped 4 bases, with 5 bases sitting between them. CDR3 sequence reads: CASGSGYEQYF. The CDR3 DNA reads as TGTGCTAGTGGTTCCGGTTACGAGCAGTACTTC.

The chain recombines TRBV10-2 with TRBJ1-2, with D hard to call. Trimming pared 6 bases from V and 4 bases from J, leaving 12 bases between. The CDR3 runs to 13 residues. Germline V lookup: CDR1 WSHSY, CDR2 SAAADI. This CDR3 reads CASSPEGTYGYTF. The CDR3 DNA reads TGCGCCAGCAGCCCCGAGGGTACCTATGGCTACACCTTC.

This clone occurred once. The chain uses TRBV5-4 and TRBJ2-2; perhaps TRBD1 as D (5 bases). The CDR3 totals 15 residues. The ends were cut back, 0 bases at V and 4 bases at J, with 10 bases in the middle. Germline V gene sequence: CDR1 SGHNT, CDR2 YYREEE (reference sequence). The CDR3 DNA sequence: TGTGCCAGCAGCTTGGAGGACATACTCACCGGGGAGCTGTTTTTT. Translated: CASSLEDILTGELFF. Drawing the rest from reference TRBV5-4 and TRBJ2-2, the complete variable domain is ETGVTQSPTHLIKTRGQQVTLRCSSQSGHNTVSWYQQALGQGPQFIFQYYREEENGRGNFPPRFSGLQFPNYSSELNVNALELDDSALYLCASSLEDILTGELFFGEGSRLTVL.

DNA for the CDR3: TGTGCCAGTAGTATAGATCGGCAGGGACAGGGGCCCAGGCCCCAGCATTTT. Its translation: CASSIDRQGQGPRPQHF. V and J are TRBV19 and TRBJ1-5; TRBD1 matches at 10 bases. V lost 0 bases, J lost 9 bases, and 11 bases stayed unmatched. CDR3 length equals 17 residues. Germline loops: CDR1 LNHDA, CDR2 SQIVND (reference sequence).

The chain has TRBV12-3 or TRBV12-4 and TRBJ1-1; D gene ambiguous. CDR3 length equals 13 residues. V lost 6 bases and J lost 7, with 15 bases in between. CDR3 nucleotide sequence: TGTGCCAGCAGGACCTTACAATCGGGTGAAGCTTTCTTT. It translates to CASRTLQSGEAFF.

V is TRBV6-5 and J is TRBJ1-2; 9 positions match TRBD1. Germline lookup yields CDR1 MNHEY and CDR2 SVGAGI. Trimming took 6 bases from V and 2 from J; bases not matched to a gene: 4. CDR3 length: 14 amino acids. The CDR3 spells CASRAGTGNYGYTF. DNA for the CDR3: TGTGCCAGCAGGGCCGGGACAGGGAACTATGGCTACACCTTC.

The chain joins TRBV13 to TRBJ2-7; D remains unclear. The CDR3 loop spans 13 amino acids. CDR1 is PRHDT and CDR2 is FYEKMQ in the germline V gene (reference sequence). V shed 5 bases and J shed 2 bases, with 10 bases lying between them. The CDR3 is CASSSPATYEQYF. DNA of the CDR3: TGTGCCAGCAGCAGCCCAGCGACCTACGAGCAGTACTTC.

The genes are TRBV6-6 and TRBJ1-6, with 8 nucleotides matching TRBD1. Germline values: CDR1 MNHNY, CDR2 SVGAGI (reference sequence). V gave up 0 bases and J gave up 9 bases; unmatched junction bases: 4. This CDR3 has 15 residues. The CDR3 DNA reads as TGTGCCAGCAGTTACTCGGAGACAGGGGTTTCACCCCTCCACTTT. Residues: CASSYSETGVSPLHF.

The chain joins TRBV3-1 (or the pseudogene TRBV3-2) to TRBJ2-1; 13 bases line up with TRBD2. Germline-derived CDR1 and CDR2 are LGHDT and YNNKEL (reference sequence). This CDR3 spans 15 amino acids. The ends lost 4 bases at V and 9 bases at J; junction bases unmatched: 6. The CDR3 loop reads CASSRLAGGRSEQFF. CDR3 coding DNA: TGTGCCAGCAGCCGACTAGCGGGAGGTCGGTCTGAGCAGTTCTTC.

A few counts support this clone. The chain couples TRBV2 to TRBJ2-7; D not resolved. CDR3 length: 10 residues. V dropped 8 bases and J dropped 1 base, with 3 bases sitting between them. CDR1 and CDR2 from the germline V gene are SNHLY and FYNNEI. The CDR3 is CASSSYEQYF. The CDR3 region has the DNA TGTGCCAGCTCTTCCTACGAGCAGTACTTC.

V is TRBV6-1 and J is TRBJ1-2; TRBD1 aligns across 10 bases. The CDR3 length is 17 residues. V lost 3 bases and J lost 4; bases outside the gene matches: 11. Germline values: CDR1 MNHNS, CDR2 SASEGT. The CDR3 nucleotides read TGTGCCAGCAGTGAGGACAGGGGGGCGGCCAACCTCTATGGCTACACCTTC. Amino acids: CASSEDRGAANLYGYTF.

V is TRBV18 and J is TRBJ1-4; 10 nucleotides match TRBD1. The germline V gene has CDR1 KGHSH and CDR2 LQKENI. The junction had 3 bases not matched to a gene; V was cut back by 0 bases and J by 8 bases. The CDR3 length is 15 residues. CDR3 DNA: TGTGCCAGCTCACCACCGACAGGGGGCAGGGAAAAACTGTTTTTT. It translates to CASSPPTGGREKLFF. Looking up the rest from reference TRBV18 and TRBJ1-4 gives the full variable domain: NAGVMQNPRHLVRRRGQEARLRCSPMKGHSHVYWYRQLPEEGLKFMVYLQKENIIDESGMPKERFSAEFPKEGPSILRIQQVVRGDSAAYFCASSPPTGGREKLFFGSGTQLSVL.

This clone has only one observation. The chain recombines TRBV3-1 (or the pseudogene TRBV3-2) with TRBJ1-5; D gene ambiguous. Germline V gene sequence: CDR1 LGHDT, CDR2 YNNKEL (reference sequence). The V and J ends lost 1 base and 2 bases respectively, with 15 bases between them. The CDR3 extends over 17 amino acids. CDR3 sequence: CASSQGSKGGGNQPQHF. The CDR3 DNA follows: TGTGCCAGCAGCCAAGGTAGTAAGGGCGGGGGCAATCAGCCCCAGCATTTT.

This chain uses TRBV18 with TRBJ1-3; 9 positions match TRBD1. CDR3 size: 15 residues. CDR1 is KGHSH, CDR2 LQKENI, per germline. Losses at the gene ends were 6 bases for V and 0 bases for J; bases not matched to a gene: 3. The CDR3 nucleotides read TGTGCCAGCTCCCAGGACAGGGGCTCTGGAAACACCATATATTTT. It specifies CASSQDRGSGNTIYF.

V and J are TRBV2 and TRBJ1-2; 7 nucleotides match TRBD1. This CDR3 contains 11 residues. V was pared by 8 bases and J by 3 bases, with 0 bases of the junction left unmatched. Germline lookup yields CDR1 SNHLY and CDR2 FYNNEI. For the CDR3, the DNA is TGTGCCAGCGGACAGGACTATGGCTACACCTTC. Amino acid sequence: CASGQDYGYTF.

The CDR3 DNA sequence: TGTGCCAGCAGCCAGATACGCACAGATACGCAGTATTTT. Residues: CASSQIRTDTQYF. This sequence joins TRBV28 and TRBJ2-3; D is undetermined. The CDR3 is made up of 13 amino acids. The V end was cut by 6 bases, the J end by 1 base, with 8 bases between. Germline values: CDR1 MDHEN, CDR2 SYDVKM.